Each of the 15 T cell receptor beta chains below was sequenced from the same sample in a study of shared clonotypes between healthy human individuals. Data came from immunoSEQ multiplex PCR; TCRdb stores just in-frame clones and leaves some out. Of about 1.1 million clones detected, around three quarters appear once; the ten largest clones hold 0.89%. Sequencing input: memory CD4+ T cells from PBMCs. Sample subset: CD45RA-negative fraction. Source of these receptors: a man aged 18 to 30 in good health. Some clones in this sample may be carry-over from other donors' samples.

For the CDR3, the DNA is TGTGCCAGCAAGGGGCGGGGCGAGCAGTACTTC. Translation gives CASKGRGEQYF. The chain carries TRBV5-6 and TRBJ2-7; the D gene is possibly TRBD2 (6 bases). There are 11 residues in the CDR3. V lost 6 bases and J 6 bases, leaving 10 bases between the germline ends. Germline V lookup: CDR1 SGHDT, CDR2 YYEEEE.

This chain connects TRBV19 to TRBJ2-1; TRBD2 agrees at 8 bases. Per the germline V gene, CDR1 is LNHDA and CDR2 is SQIVND (reference sequence). This CDR3 spans 14 amino acids. V lost 8 bases to trimming and J lost 6 bases; unmatched junction nucleotides: 9. The CDR3 sequence: CASGPGTRGNEQFF. The CDR3, as DNA: TGTGCCAGTGGCCCCGGGACTAGGGGCAATGAGCAGTTCTTC.

The genes are TRBV19 and TRBJ2-5; D not resolved. CDR3 length equals 14 residues. Germline V CDR1 and CDR2: LNHDA, SQIVND (reference sequence). The ends were cut back, 10 bases at V and 1 base at J, with 16 bases in the middle. CDR3 DNA: TGTGCCACCCGAGAAACATCACGCCAAGAGACCCAGTACTTC. It specifies CATRETSRQETQYF.

This chain links TRBV11-2 with TRBJ1-3, with D tentatively TRBD1 (5 bases). Trimming took 4 bases from V and 7 from J, leaving 17 bases between them. The CDR3 is made up of 15 amino acids. Germline CDR1 SGHAT, CDR2 FQNNGV. The CDR3 is CASSSGAKRANTIYF. CDR3 DNA: TGTGCCAGCAGCTCCGGGGCCAAACGGGCGAACACCATATATTTT.

The chain combines TRBV6-5 with TRBJ1-3; a possible D gene is TRBD1 (5 bases). This CDR3 contains 15 residues. Trimming took off 2 bases at V and 6 bases at J, with 14 bases between the two ends. Germline V gene data show CDR1 as MNHEY and CDR2 as SVGAGI. This CDR3 is CASSYGQGAENTIYF. The CDR3 DNA is TGTGCCAGCAGTTACGGTCAGGGAGCCGAAAACACCATATATTTT.

The J gene is TRBJ1-5, the V gene TRBV7-2, with D maybe TRBD1 (5 bases). Germline CDR1 and CDR2: SGHTA and FQGNSA. CDR3 length: 15 residues. V lost 1 base and J lost 3, with 10 bases in between. CDR3 in DNA: TGTGCCAGCAGCTTAGAGTCGGGACCCAATCAGCCCCAGCATTTT. It encodes CASSLESGPNQPQHF.

In nucleotides, the CDR3 is TGTGCCAGCAGCTCCAGGGGGGTGGCTGGGGCCAACGTCCTGACTTTC. Protein: CASSSRGVAGANVLTF. This chain connects TRBV7-3 to TRBJ2-6; maybe TRBD1 (7 bases). The CDR3 sequence is 16 residues long. Germline CDR1 is SGHTA and CDR2 is FQGTGA. Deletions cut 4 bases from V and 2 bases from J, with 12 bases between.

The V call is TRBV12-5, the J call TRBJ2-3, with TRBD2 matching over 9 bases. V was clipped by 5 bases and J by 5 bases; unmatched bases: 8. Per the germline V gene, CDR1 is LGHNT and CDR2 is FRNRAP. The CDR3 is 15 residues long. Here the CDR3 reads CASGPAGGPGDTQYF. CDR3 in DNA: TGTGCTAGTGGTCCCGCGGGAGGGCCAGGAGATACGCAGTATTTT.

The chain combines TRBV7-8 with TRBJ2-7, with no clear D. CDR1 and CDR2 (germline): SGHVS, FQNEAQ. Trimming took 6 bases from V and 5 from J, leaving 8 bases between them. The CDR3 has 11 residues. The CDR3, as DNA: TGTGCCAGCAGGTCCACCCACGAGCAGTACTTC. It encodes CASRSTHEQYF.

The chain links TRBV2 to TRBJ2-1; D might be TRBD2 (5 bases). From germline, CDR1 is SNHLY and CDR2 FYNNEI. V was trimmed by 6 bases and J by 1 base, leaving 13 bases between them. This CDR3 comprises 15 residues. The CDR3 loop reads CASSAQRGSYNEQFF. The CDR3 nucleotides are TGTGCCAGCAGCGCACAGAGAGGGTCCTACAATGAGCAGTTCTTC.

The CDR3 coding sequence is TGCGCCAGCAGCCAACCGACTAGCGGGGTATACGAGCAGTACTTC. Protein sequence: CASSQPTSGVYEQYF. The V gene is TRBV4-1, the J gene TRBJ2-5; 11 bases map to TRBD2. The J call is uncertain, as TRBJ2-7 better fits the DNA end. Germline V gene sequence: CDR1 MGHRA, CDR2 YSYEKL. There are 15 residues in the CDR3.

The chain carries TRBV4-1 and TRBJ2-1; D unresolved. The CDR3 sequence is 16 residues long. The germline gives CDR1 MGHRA, CDR2 YSYEKL. The germline V and J ends were trimmed by 4 bases and 0 bases, with 13 bases remaining between them. The CDR3 sequence is CASSPPNGISYNEQFF. DNA of the CDR3: TGCGCCAGCAGCCCCCCTAACGGAATCTCCTACAATGAGCAGTTCTTC.

The chain couples TRBV5-5 to TRBJ2-3; D ambiguous. With 0 bases removed from V and 3 bases from J, the gap between germline ends came to 5 bases. There are 13 residues in the CDR3. The germline V gene encodes CDR1 SGHKS and CDR2 YYEKEE (reference sequence). This CDR3 is CASSLVRTDTQYF. In DNA form, the CDR3 reads TGTGCCAGCAGCTTGGTTAGGACAGATACGCAGTATTTT.

The chain carries TRBV27 and TRBJ1-2; D perhaps matches TRBD1 (5 bases). Trimming removed 2 bases at V and 8 bases at J, with 18 bases between. The germline V gene has CDR1 MNHEY and CDR2 SMNVEV (reference sequence). CDR3 length: 15 amino acids. CDR3 sequence: CASSLKQWGLGGYTF. The CDR3 nucleotides are TGTGCCAGCAGTTTAAAACAGTGGGGACTCGGGGGCTACACCTTC.

The rearrangement uses TRBV5-8 and TRBJ1-4; 7 nucleotides align to TRBD1. CDR1 is SGHTS and CDR2 is YDEGEE in the germline V gene. The length of the CDR3 is 14 residues. The trim removed 2 bases at V and 16 bases at J, leaving 14 bases unmatched. The CDR3 spells CASSFNPVTGRSFF. CDR3 nucleotides: TGTGCCAGCAGCTTCAACCCTGTGACAGGGAGATCGTTTTTT.